The 2 T cell receptor beta chains below come from one sample, sequenced in a study of T cells in Graves' hyperthyroidism and ophthalmopathy. Researchers took RNA transcripts and amplified the TCR beta CDR3 regions from them. Primed by the HTBI set, a first-round RT-PCR was run on the TCR CDR3. TCRdb ran MiXCR on the multiplex PCR reads and lists one entry per CDR3 protein. The table records approximately 640,000 distinct CDR3 sequences, about 16% of them present only once. The specimen sequenced was blood. The receptors shown here come from a woman in her twenties or thirties with Graves' hyperthyroidism.

The V and J genes are TRBV5-5 and TRBJ1-1; D unresolved. The V and J ends lost 2 bases and 1 base respectively, with 6 bases between them. The germline gives CDR1 SGHKS, CDR2 YYEKEE (reference sequence). The CDR3 spans 13 residues. The CDR3 DNA reads TGTGCCAGCAGCTTTGACACGAACACTGAAGCTTTCTTT. Protein: CASSFDTNTEAFF.

This clonotype was seen repeatedly, ten times or more. This chain uses TRBV27 with TRBJ2-1, with 13 positions matching TRBD2. The CDR3 covers 15 residues. V lost 5 bases and J lost 9; bases outside the gene matches: 7. CDR1 is MNHEY, CDR2 SMNVEV, per germline (reference sequence). The CDR3 sequence is CASSPGTSGTGEQFF. The CDR3 bases are TGTGCCAGCAGTCCCGGGACTAGCGGGACCGGTGAGCAGTTCTTC.